This paragraph covers one TCR beta chain sequence. Its antigen remains unidentified. Base qualities are not recorded, but no much larger clone differs from it by a single base. The junction shows trimming of 6 bases on V and 0 bases on J, and the gene matches do not reach 12 bases of it. Sequences MDHEN (CDR1) and SYDVKM (CDR2) are obtained from the germline V gene. From cysteine to phenylalanine, the CDR3 is 17 amino acids long. This entry keeps only the CDR3 DNA: 51 bases, framed from base 1. The time point label on this specimen signifies: pretreatment peripheral blood. The cohort comprised 29 patients with locally advanced or metastatic urothelial carcinoma treated at Memorial Sloan Kettering on a trial protocol. Peripheral blood mononuclear cells were collected pretreatment and during treatment, with between 1 and 8 total time points obtained per patient. The Qiagen DNeasy Blood extraction kit was used to purify genomic DNA from total PBMCs and from tumor samples. PBMCs were collected pretreatment and during treatment and were isolated and stored as previously described.

Synthetic TCR analog templates were spiked into each PCR so that absolute template abundance could be estimated from read counts. TCRbeta CDR3 regions were amplified from genomic DNA with bias-controlled V and J gene primers using the immunoSEQ assay. Sequencing of rearranged TCRbeta segments was done at approximately 20X coverage. Per the original workflow: Sequencing errors were corrected by clustering, and CDR3s were annotated against IMGT so that V, D and J genes could be assigned. Downstream analyses used only productive TCRbeta rearrangements, leaving out any out-of-frame or stop-codon sequences. To compute clonality, Shannon entropy was normalized by the log of the number of unique productive sequences and then subtracted from one. Fisher's exact test with Benjamini-Hochberg correction, using a cutoff of adjusted p below 0.01, was how clones that differed between time points or between blood and tumor were identified. In TCRdb, the immuneACCESS table is reduced to in-frame sequences with V and J assigned. These tables do not hold every clone; where another copy was compared, an unresolved V gene accounts for under half, and the others remain unexplained. Clone size and V and J calls were adopted from that table, with D and trimming inferred from the DNA. A total of around 34,000 clones appear in this sample, about 82% of them only once. Of the sample, about 16% falls within the top ten clones.

The source of the sample is a study of PD-L1 blockade in urothelial cancer (dated by TCRdb to 2016 to 2017). Broadly, across the study: Every patient began therapy in about 2014 and was given atezolizumab 1,200 mg intravenously every 3 weeks. About 90% of the roughly 30 patients were identified as males with urothelial cancer of bladder origin, and a prior smoking history was reported by 18 of 29 patients. Patients had an ECOG performance status of 0 or 1 and had received between 0 and 3 prior chemotherapy regimens. Blood samples were analyzed 3 weeks after the start of treatment (second dose) and 6 weeks after the start of treatment. Blood samples yielded a median of roughly 140,000 T cells and roughly 83,000 unique TCRs, with median clonality roughly 0.082. An exploratory multi-omic analysis was conducted of the somatic, immune and clinical correlates of response to PD-L1 blockade with atezolizumab in urothelial cancer. Pretreatment tumor samples, along with matched peripheral blood serially collected before and after atezolizumab treatment, were subjected to TCR sequencing. Durable clinical benefit meant progression-free survival longer than 6 months, and TCR features were also tested against progression-free and overall survival. In the same patients who had TCR sequencing, pretreatment tumors also underwent whole exome sequencing and RNA sequencing. Some ten patients reached durable clinical benefit, while about 19 patients did not. Some 30 patients had pretreatment blood TCR-seq, about 25 had at least one posttreatment blood collection, and about 25 had tumor TCR-seq. Paper-wide results and their limitations: Patients with durable benefit showed greater expansion of tumor-associated TCR clones in peripheral blood 3 weeks after starting treatment (n of about 20, p = 0.022). A pretreatment peripheral blood TCR clonality below the median was linked to improved progression-free and overall survival. Because the sample size was small (n ≈ 27) and many exploratory analyses were performed, the results are intended to be hypothesis-generating.

The sample here was PBMCs, taken around atezolizumab (anti-PD-L1) treatment. The TCR comes from a man of 80 years or more with urothelial cancer. In this chain, TRBV28 is recombined with TRBJ1-2, with 8 bases in between that match TRBD1. Here the CDR3 is given as CASRHPEGQAPNYGYTF. Here is the DNA: TGTGCCAGCAGGCACCCGGAGGGACAGGCGCCTAACTATGGCTACACCTTC.